Below are 3 T cell receptor beta chains sequenced from a single sample in a study of low-dose radiotherapy and immunotherapy resistance in tumors. A constant-region primer paired with the V-primer adapter amplified TCRs over about 20 PCR cycles. TCRdb ran MiXCR on the reads and lists one entry per CDR3 protein. The table has about 46,000 distinct CDR3 sequences, around 11% seen once. Time point in this sample: before trial treatment. This sample comprised PBMCs, obtained before treatment. These receptors were taken from a female donor with ovarian cancer.

The CDR3 DNA reads as TGTGCCAGCAGCTTTGTAAAATCTGGGGCCAACGTCCTGACTTTC. Its protein product is CASSFVKSGANVLTF. The V and J genes are TRBV11-2 and TRBJ2-6; D gene unclear. The V and J ends lost 3 bases and 1 base respectively, with 7 bases between them. CDR3 length equals 15 residues. Germline V gene data show CDR1 as SGHAT and CDR2 as FQNNGV.

The table lists this clonotype with many counts. The chain couples TRBV3-1 to TRBJ2-3; the D is unclear. With 2 bases removed from V and 5 bases from J, the gap between germline ends came to 8 bases. The CDR3 runs to 13 residues. Germline V gives CDR1 LGHDT, CDR2 YNNKEL (reference sequence). The CDR3 DNA reads as TGTGCCAGCAGCCAAATCGGTAGAGATACGCAGTATTTT. Translation: CASSQIGRDTQYF.

This sequence joins TRBV5-6 and TRBJ2-7, with D possibly TRBD1 on 6 matching bases. Per germline, CDR1 SGHDT and CDR2 YYEEEE. V was shortened by 2 bases and J by 0 bases, with 12 bases between the two germline ends. The CDR3 is 15 residues long. The chain's CDR3 is CASSFQGRSSYEQYF. The DNA for the CDR3 is TGTGCCAGCAGCTTCCAGGGGCGAAGCTCCTACGAGCAGTACTTC. Looking up the rest from reference TRBV5-6 and TRBJ2-7 gives the full variable domain: DAGVTQSPTHLIKTRGQQVTLRCSPKSGHDTVSWYQQALGQGPQFIFQYYEEEERQRGNFPDRFSGHQFPNYSSELNVNALLLGDSALYLCASSFQGRSSYEQYFGPGTRLTVT.